This TCR beta chain was observed in a study of blood T cell repertoires in COVID-19. The wider study: Italy, Spain and the United States were the sources of the convalescent and acute COVID-19 samples. T cells, B-cell-depleted T cells, or PBMCs provided the cDNA or gDNA that served as material.

Per the study methods: Amplification with reference gene primers provided the estimates of nucleated cell counts. Profiling relied on immunoSEQ multiplex PCR, and the TCRdb table lists in-frame clones only, not all of them. V and J calls and clone size follow that table, whereas D and trimming were derived from the DNA. The table includes about 340,000 clones, about 83% detected once. The CDR3 spans 14 residues. Germline lookup yields CDR1 SGHNT and CDR2 YENEEA. Remarks on this clone: An end of the junction differs from the germline gene, which may be a read error.

Sequencing was done on a sample of peripheral blood. The gene calls are TRBV11-3 and TRBJ1-4; 7 bases map to TRBD1. This sequence originates from a man aged 30-40 years with active or convalescent COVID-19. CDR3 bases: TGTGCCAGCACCTTAGGGGGCCAGAATGAAAAACTGTTTTTT. Its translation: CASTLGGQNEKLFF.